This T cell receptor beta chain was sequenced for a study of shared clonotypes between healthy human individuals. Study-level findings and limits: In contrast to clonotypes shared by all four donors, non-shared clonotypes had lower generation probabilities. Generally, estimated richness proved larger in naive subsets than it did in memory subsets.

Notes on this clone: Its target is not known.

The data were produced by immunoSEQ multiplex PCR, yet TCRdb's version contains in-frame clones alone and is incomplete. The sample consists of some 900,000 clones, more than 75% of them appearing once. Looked up from germline, CDR1 is WSHSY and CDR2 is SAAADI. The ends were cut back, 10 bases at V and 1 base at J, with 19 bases in the middle. The length of the CDR3 is 15 residues. This sequence originates from a man younger than 30 in good health. Material: memory CD4+ T cells sorted from blood. Subset described: CD45RA-negative fraction. V is TRBV10-2 and J is TRBJ2-5, with D hard to call. CDR3 region: CATKESNKFQETQYF. Written as DNA, the CDR3 is TGCGCCACCAAAGAATCAAATAAATTCCAAGAGACCCAGTACTTC.